This T cell receptor (beta chain) appears in the sequencing data of a study of T cell repertoires in cytomegalovirus infection. Study observations and caveats: The study found HLA-C-restricted CMV-specific TCR beta clonotypes dominating the ex vivo response.

Comment on this clonotype: Its cognate antigen is unknown.

MiXCR, applied by TCRdb to the reads, yields one record per CDR3 protein. Of about 920,000 distinct CDR3 sequences listed, approximately 31% are singletons. V was clipped by 4 bases and J by 2 bases; unmatched bases: 11. The V gene's germline CDR1 is MDHEN and CDR2 SYDVKM. CDR3 length equals 17 residues. Sample: cultured CD8+ T cells from PBMCs, taken from culture after CMV antigen stimulation. V is TRBV28 and J is TRBJ2-7; 10 bases are shared with TRBD1. The receptor was derived from a human donor in good health (CMV status not recorded). Some clones in this sample may be carry-over from other donors' samples. The CDR3 spells CASSWESTGGLTYEQYF. The CDR3 DNA reads as TGTGCCAGCAGTTGGGAATCGACAGGGGGCTTAACCTACGAGCAGTACTTC.